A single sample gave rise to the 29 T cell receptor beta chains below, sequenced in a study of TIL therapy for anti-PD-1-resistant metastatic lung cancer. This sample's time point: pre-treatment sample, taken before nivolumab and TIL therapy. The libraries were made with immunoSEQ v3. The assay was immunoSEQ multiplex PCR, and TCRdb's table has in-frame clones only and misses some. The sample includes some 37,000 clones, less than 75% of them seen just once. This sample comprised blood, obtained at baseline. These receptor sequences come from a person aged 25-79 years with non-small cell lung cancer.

The CDR3 spells CASSLLDEETQYF. The CDR3 nucleotides read TGCGCCAGCAGCTTATTGGACGAAGAGACCCAGTACTTC. J is TRBJ2-5 and V is TRBV5-1; no definite D call. The length of the CDR3 is 13 residues. The V end was cut by 2 bases, the J end by 3 bases, with 8 bases between. Germline assignment: CDR1 SGHRS and CDR2 YFSETQ.

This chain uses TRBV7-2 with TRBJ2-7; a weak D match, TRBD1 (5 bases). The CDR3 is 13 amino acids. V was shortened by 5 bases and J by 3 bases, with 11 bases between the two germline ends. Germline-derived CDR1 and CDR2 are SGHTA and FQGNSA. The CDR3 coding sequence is TGTGCCAGCAGCCCCCGGACAAGCTACGAGCAGTACTTC. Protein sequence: CASSPRTSYEQYF.

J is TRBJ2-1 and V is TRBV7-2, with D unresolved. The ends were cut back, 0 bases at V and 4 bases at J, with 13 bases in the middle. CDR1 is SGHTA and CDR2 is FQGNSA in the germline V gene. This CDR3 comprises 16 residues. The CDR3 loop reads CASSLAAAPVYNEQFF. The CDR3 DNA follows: TGTGCCAGCAGCTTAGCTGCGGCGCCGGTTTACAATGAGCAGTTCTTC.

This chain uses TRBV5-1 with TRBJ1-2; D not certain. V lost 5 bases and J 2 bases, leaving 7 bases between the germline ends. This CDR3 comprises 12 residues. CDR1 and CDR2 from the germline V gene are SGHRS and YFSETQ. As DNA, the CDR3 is TGCGCCAGCAGTGAGGAAAACTATGGCTACACCTTC. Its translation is CASSEENYGYTF.

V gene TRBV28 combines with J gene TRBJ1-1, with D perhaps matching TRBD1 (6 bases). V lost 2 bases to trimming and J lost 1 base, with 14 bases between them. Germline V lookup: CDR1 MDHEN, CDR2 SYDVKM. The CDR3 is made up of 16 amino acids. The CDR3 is CASSLGGGGTNTEAFF. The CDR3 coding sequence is TGTGCCAGCAGTTTAGGAGGGGGGGGAACGAACACTGAAGCTTTCTTT.

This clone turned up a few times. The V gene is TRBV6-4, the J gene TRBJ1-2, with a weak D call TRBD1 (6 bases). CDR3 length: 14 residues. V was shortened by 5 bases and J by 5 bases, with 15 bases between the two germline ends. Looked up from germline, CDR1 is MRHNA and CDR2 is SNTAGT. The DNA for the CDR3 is TGTGCCAGCAGTCCCGGGCCAGGGGAATATGGCTACACCTTC. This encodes CASSPGPGEYGYTF.

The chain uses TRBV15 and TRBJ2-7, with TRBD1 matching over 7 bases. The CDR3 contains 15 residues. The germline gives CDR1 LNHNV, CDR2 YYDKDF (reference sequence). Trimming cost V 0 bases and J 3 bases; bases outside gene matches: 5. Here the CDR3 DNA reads TGTGCCACCAGCAGAGAGGCGGCAGGGGGCTACGAGCAGTACTTC. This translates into CATSREAAGGYEQYF.

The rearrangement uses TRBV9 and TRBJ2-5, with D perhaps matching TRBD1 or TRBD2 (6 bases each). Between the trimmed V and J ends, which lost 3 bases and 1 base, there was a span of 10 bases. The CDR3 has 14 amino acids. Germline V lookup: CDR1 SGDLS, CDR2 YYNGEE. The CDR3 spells CASSEGGSQETQYF. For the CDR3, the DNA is TGTGCCAGCAGCGAGGGGGGCAGCCAAGAGACCCAGTACTTC.

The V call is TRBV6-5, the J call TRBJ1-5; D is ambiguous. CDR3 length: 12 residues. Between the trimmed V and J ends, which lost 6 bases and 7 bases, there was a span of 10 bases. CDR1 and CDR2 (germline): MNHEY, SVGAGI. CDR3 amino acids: CASSEVVQPQHF. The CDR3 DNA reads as TGTGCCAGCAGCGAAGTGGTGCAGCCCCAGCATTTT.

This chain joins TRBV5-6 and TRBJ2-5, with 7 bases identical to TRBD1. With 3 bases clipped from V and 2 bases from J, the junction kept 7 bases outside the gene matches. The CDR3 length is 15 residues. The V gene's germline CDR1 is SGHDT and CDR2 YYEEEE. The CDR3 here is CASSSGQEYQETQYF. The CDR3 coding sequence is TGTGCCAGCAGCTCCGGACAGGAATATCAAGAGACCCAGTACTTC.

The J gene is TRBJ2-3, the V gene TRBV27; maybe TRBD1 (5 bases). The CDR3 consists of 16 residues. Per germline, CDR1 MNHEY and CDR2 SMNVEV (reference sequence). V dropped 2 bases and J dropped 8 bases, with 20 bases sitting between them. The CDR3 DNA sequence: TGTGCCAGCAGTTTACAGGGCAGGTCCCGGCCGAGTACGCAGTATTTT. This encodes CASSLQGRSRPSTQYF.

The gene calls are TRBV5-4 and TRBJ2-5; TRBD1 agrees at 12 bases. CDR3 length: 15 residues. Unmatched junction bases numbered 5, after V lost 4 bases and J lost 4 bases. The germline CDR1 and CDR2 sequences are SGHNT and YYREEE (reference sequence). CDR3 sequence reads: CASSTGDRGRETQYF. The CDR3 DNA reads TGTGCCAGCAGCACGGGGGACAGGGGGCGAGAGACCCAGTACTTC.

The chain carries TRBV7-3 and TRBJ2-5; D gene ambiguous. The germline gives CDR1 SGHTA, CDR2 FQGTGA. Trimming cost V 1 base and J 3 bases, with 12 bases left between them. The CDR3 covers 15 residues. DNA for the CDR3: TGTGCCAGCAGCTTAAATGGGCGAATAAAAGAGACCCAGTACTTC. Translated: CASSLNGRIKETQYF.

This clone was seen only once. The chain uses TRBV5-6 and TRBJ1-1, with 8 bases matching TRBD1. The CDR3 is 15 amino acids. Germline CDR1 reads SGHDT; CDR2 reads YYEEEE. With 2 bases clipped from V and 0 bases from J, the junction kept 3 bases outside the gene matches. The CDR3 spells CASSLRTGLNTEAFF. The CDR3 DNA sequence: TGTGCCAGCAGCTTAAGGACAGGGCTGAACACTGAAGCTTTCTTT.

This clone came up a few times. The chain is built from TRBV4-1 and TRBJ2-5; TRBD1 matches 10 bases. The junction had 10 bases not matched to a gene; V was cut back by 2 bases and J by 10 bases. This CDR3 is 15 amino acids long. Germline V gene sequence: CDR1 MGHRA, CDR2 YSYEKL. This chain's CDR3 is CASSQNSGTGEDQYF. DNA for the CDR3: TGCGCCAGCAGCCAAAACTCCGGGACAGGGGAGGACCAGTACTTC.

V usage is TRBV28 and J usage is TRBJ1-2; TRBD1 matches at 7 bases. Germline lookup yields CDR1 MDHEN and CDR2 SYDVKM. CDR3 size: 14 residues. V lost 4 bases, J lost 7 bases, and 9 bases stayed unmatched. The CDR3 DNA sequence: TGTGCCAGCAGTTCTCACAGGGGTAGGGGTGGCTACACCTTC. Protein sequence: CASSSHRGRGGYTF.

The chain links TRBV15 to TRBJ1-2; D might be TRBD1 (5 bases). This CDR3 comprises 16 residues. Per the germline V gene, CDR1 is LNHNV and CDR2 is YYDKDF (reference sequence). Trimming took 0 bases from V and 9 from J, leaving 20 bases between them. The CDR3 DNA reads TGTGCCACCAGCAGAGATGTGGTCTCTACCCCAGGGCGCTACACCTTC. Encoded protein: CATSRDVVSTPGRYTF.

This CDR3 is CASSISPPRGNEKLFF. For the CDR3, the DNA is TGTGCCAGTAGTATTTCCCCTCCAAGAGGCAATGAAAAACTGTTTTTT. This chain links TRBV19 with TRBJ1-4; no clear D gene. Trimming removed 3 bases from V and 5 bases from J, with 16 bases in between. Germline V lookup: CDR1 LNHDA, CDR2 SQIVND (reference sequence). The CDR3 sequence is 16 residues long.

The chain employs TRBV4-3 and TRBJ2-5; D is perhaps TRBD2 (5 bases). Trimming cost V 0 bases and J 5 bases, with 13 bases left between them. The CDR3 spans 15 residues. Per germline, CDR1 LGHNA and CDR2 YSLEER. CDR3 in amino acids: CASSQDSSSRETQYF. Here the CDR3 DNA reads TGCGCCAGCAGCCAAGATTCATCTAGCAGGGAGACCCAGTACTTC.

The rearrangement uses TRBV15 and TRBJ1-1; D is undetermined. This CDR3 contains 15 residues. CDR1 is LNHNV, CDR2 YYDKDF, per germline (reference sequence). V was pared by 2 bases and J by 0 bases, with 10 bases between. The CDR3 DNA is TGTGCCACCAGCAGACCGTCAAGTATGAACACTGAAGCTTTCTTT. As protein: CATSRPSSMNTEAFF.

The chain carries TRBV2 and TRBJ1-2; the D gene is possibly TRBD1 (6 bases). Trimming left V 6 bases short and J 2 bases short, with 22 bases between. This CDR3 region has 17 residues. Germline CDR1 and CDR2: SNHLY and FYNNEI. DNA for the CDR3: TGTGCCAGCAGCTGGTCCGGGACATCCGATAGGAACTATGGCTACACCTTC. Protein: CASSWSGTSDRNYGYTF.

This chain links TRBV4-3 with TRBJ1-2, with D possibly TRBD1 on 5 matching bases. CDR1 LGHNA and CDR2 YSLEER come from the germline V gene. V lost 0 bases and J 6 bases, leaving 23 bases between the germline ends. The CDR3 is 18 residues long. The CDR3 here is CASSQDNPPRGVGDGYTF. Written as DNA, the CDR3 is TGCGCCAGCAGCCAAGATAACCCCCCCCGGGGGGTTGGCGATGGCTACACCTTC.

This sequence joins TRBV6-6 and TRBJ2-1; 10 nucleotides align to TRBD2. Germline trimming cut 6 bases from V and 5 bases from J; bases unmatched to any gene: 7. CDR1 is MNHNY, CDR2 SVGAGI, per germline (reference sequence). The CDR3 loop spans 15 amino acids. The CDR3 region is CASRSSGGANNEQFF. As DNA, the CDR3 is TGTGCCAGCAGGTCCAGCGGGGGGGCGAACAATGAGCAGTTCTTC.

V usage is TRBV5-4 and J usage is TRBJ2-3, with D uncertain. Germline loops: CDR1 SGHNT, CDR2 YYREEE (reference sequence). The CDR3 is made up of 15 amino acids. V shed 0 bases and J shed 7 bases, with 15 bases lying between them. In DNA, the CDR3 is TGTGCCAGCAGCTTGGAGGGCCCTCAACTCCATACGCAGTATTTT. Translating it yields CASSLEGPQLHTQYF.

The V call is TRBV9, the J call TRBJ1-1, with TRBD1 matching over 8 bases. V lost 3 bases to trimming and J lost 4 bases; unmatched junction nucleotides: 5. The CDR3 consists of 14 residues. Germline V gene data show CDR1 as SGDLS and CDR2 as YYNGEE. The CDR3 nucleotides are TGTGCCAGCAGCGGTACAGGGGGGGCCACTGAAGCTTTCTTT. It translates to CASSGTGGATEAFF.

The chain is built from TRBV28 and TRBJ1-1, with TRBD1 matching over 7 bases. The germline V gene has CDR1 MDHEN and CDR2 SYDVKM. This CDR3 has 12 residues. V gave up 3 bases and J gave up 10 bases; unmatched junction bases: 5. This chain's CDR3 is CASSFPDRLAFF. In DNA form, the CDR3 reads TGTGCCAGCAGTTTCCCGGACAGGTTAGCTTTCTTT.

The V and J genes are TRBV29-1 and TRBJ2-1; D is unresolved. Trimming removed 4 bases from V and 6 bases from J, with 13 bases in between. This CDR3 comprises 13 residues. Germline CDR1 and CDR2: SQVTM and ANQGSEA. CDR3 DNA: TGCAGCGTTGCTCTATCCTCAGGCAATGAGCAGTTCTTC. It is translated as CSVALSSGNEQFF.

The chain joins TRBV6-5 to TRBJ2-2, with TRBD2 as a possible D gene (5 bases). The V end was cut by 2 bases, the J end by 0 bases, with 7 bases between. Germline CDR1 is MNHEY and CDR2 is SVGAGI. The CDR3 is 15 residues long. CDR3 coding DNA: TGTGCCAGCAGTTACGACTATTCGAACACCGGGGAGCTGTTTTTT. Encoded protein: CASSYDYSNTGELFF.

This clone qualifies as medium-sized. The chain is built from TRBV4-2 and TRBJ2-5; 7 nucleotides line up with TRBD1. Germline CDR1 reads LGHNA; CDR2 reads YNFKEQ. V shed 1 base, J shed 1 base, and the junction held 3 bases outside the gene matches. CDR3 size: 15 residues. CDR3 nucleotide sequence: TGTGCCAGCAGCCAAGCGGGACAGATCCAAGAGACCCAGTACTTC. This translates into CASSQAGQIQETQYF.